The present entry profiles one T cell receptor beta chain with its context. Its matching antigen is unknown. The sample belongs to a study of cytotoxic CD8 clonotypes in ibrutinib-treated CLL. About the research overall: Partial responders around 24, complete 2; roughly 12 progressed and roughly 14 stayed in remission by median around 62 months.

A 1 in 200,000 to 1 in 1 million T cell depth was the sequencing target. Using immunoSEQ multiplex PCR, the repertoire was profiled, and TCRdb retains in-frame clones only, with some absent. Counted here are tens of thousands of clones, around 60% occurring once; the ten biggest clones make up around 20%. Study-wide results and caveats: Pretreatment clonality was elevated relative to age-matched healthy donors and paralleled circulating CD8+ T-cell counts. Public clonotypes (which were uncommon) either contracted or remained stable on treatment.

Germline CDR1 is MNHNS and CDR2 is SASEGT. The CDR3 extends over 12 amino acids. V was pared by 3 bases and J by 8 bases, with 10 bases between. This clonotype was obtained from a human donor with chronic lymphocytic leukemia. The V call is TRBV6-1, the J call TRBJ1-2; D possibly corresponds to TRBD1 (5 bases). This sample comprised PBMCs, obtained after 24 months of ibrutinib treatment. The CDR3 protein is CASSDRVGGYTF. The CDR3 coding sequence is TGTGCCAGCAGTGACAGGGTAGGAGGCTACACCTTC.